This T cell receptor (beta chain) emerged from a study of blood T cell repertoires in COVID-19. About the research overall: Whether acute or convalescent, the COVID-19 samples came from the United States, Italy and Spain. T cells, B-cell-depleted T cells, or PBMCs supplied cDNA or gDNA.

Methods used by the authors: The assay estimated nucleated cells by amplifying reference gene primers. The method was immunoSEQ multiplex PCR; TCRdb's version includes in-frame clones alone and lacks a portion of them. D and trimming were read from the DNA, whereas the V and J calls and clone size are those reported in that table. The sample contains 25,000 to 35,000 clones, roughly 85% of which appear only once. This TCR was recovered from a man older than 75 with active COVID-19. The sample consisted of peripheral blood.

DNA for the CDR3: TGTGCCAGCAGTGAAGGGCCGAGGGTTTACGAGCAGTACTTC. This encodes CASSEGPRVYEQYF. V and J are TRBV6-1 and TRBJ2-7; tentatively, D is TRBD2 (5 bases). V was shortened by 1 base and J by 4 bases, with 11 bases between the two germline ends. CDR3 size: 14 residues. Per germline, CDR1 MNHNS and CDR2 SASEGT.